These 30 T cell receptor beta chains originate from one sample sequenced in a study of patients and donors after allogeneic stem cell transplantation. TCRdb fed the RT-PCR reads into MiXCR, producing one record per CDR3 protein. The data show roughly 940,000 distinct CDR3 sequences, approximately 19% seen once. Sequencing used blood, either unsorted or a sorted T cell fraction (not recorded which). The receptor set was obtained from a human donor who was either an allogeneic HSCT recipient or a stem cell or donor lymphocyte infusion donor (not recorded which). It is not recorded whose cells these are; they may come from a transplant donor.

This clonotype was seen ten or more times. The rearrangement links TRBV6-2 or TRBV6-3 to TRBJ1-1; no clear D gene. With 5 bases removed from V and 1 base from J, the gap between germline ends came to 11 bases. The CDR3 spans 14 residues. Germline CDR1 is MNHEY and CDR2 is SVGEGT. CDR3 sequence reads: CASSPAEGNTEAFF. The CDR3 region has the DNA TGTGCCAGCAGTCCAGCGGAGGGGAACACTGAAGCTTTCTTT.

This clonotype was counted a few times. V and J are TRBV12-3 or TRBV12-4 and TRBJ1-1; D is possibly TRBD1 (5 bases). The CDR3 spans 18 residues. V was pared by 6 bases and J by 0 bases, with 23 bases between. For the CDR3, the DNA is TGTGCCAGCAGACCCCCTTTAGGAGGGACGTCAATGAACACTGAAGCTTTCTTT. Amino acids: CASRPPLGGTSMNTEAFF.

This clonotype was counted a few times. The V call is TRBV13, the J call TRBJ2-1, with TRBD1 matching 9 bases. CDR1 and CDR2 (germline): PRHDT, FYEKMQ (reference sequence). This CDR3 contains 14 residues. J lost 7 bases, V lost 6 bases, and 7 bases had no gene match. The CDR3 DNA reads TGTGCCAGCAGTCAGGGACAGGGACTTAATGAGCAGTTCTTC. It specifies CASSQGQGLNEQFF.

The V call is TRBV24-1, the J call TRBJ2-7; D may be TRBD1 (5 bases). The CDR3 has 11 amino acids. Germline V gene data show CDR1 as KGHDR and CDR2 as SFDVKD. Deletions cut 9 bases from V and 3 bases from J, with 8 bases between. DNA of the CDR3: TGTGCCACCTCGACAGACTACGAGCAGTACTTC. Protein product: CATSTDYEQYF.

This clonotype was seen more than once but under ten times. V is TRBV2 and J is TRBJ2-3, with D maybe TRBD2 (6 bases). The CDR3 consists of 14 residues. Trimming pared 6 bases from V and 2 bases from J, leaving 12 bases between. Germline V lookup: CDR1 SNHLY, CDR2 FYNNEI. The CDR3 nucleotides are TGTGCCAGCAGAGGAGGGAGTACCACAGATACGCAGTATTTT. Its translation: CASRGGSTTDTQYF.

The genes are TRBV28 and TRBJ1-6, with D possibly being TRBD1 (6 bases). Germline-derived CDR1 and CDR2 are MDHEN and SYDVKM. There are 16 residues in the CDR3. V dropped 5 bases and J dropped 7 bases, with 18 bases sitting between them. CDR3 DNA: TGTGCCAGCAGTAGGAGGGGGGGGCGAGGGAATTCACCCCTCCACTTT. Protein sequence: CASSRRGGRGNSPLHF.

The chain has TRBV20-1 and TRBJ2-7, with 8 nucleotides matching TRBD1. The germline CDR1 and CDR2 sequences are DFQATT and SNEGSKA (reference sequence). The junction had 7 bases not matched to a gene; V was cut back by 4 bases and J by 2 bases. The CDR3 runs 14 residues. CDR3 loop: CSANVAGGPYEQYF. CDR3 nucleotides: TGCAGTGCTAACGTGGCAGGGGGCCCCTACGAGCAGTACTTC.

This chain uses TRBV7-8 with TRBJ2-3; D is tentatively TRBD1 or TRBD2 (5 bases each). Germline values: CDR1 SGHVS, CDR2 FQNEAQ. This CDR3 has 17 residues. V shed 5 bases and J shed 1 base, with 19 bases lying between them. CDR3 sequence: CASSPRFEGDGTDTQYF. The DNA for the CDR3 is TGTGCCAGCAGCCCAAGATTTGAAGGGGACGGCACAGATACGCAGTATTTT.

The chain has TRBV20-1 and TRBJ1-6, with unresolved D. V was shortened by 6 bases and J by 8 bases, with 14 bases between the two germline ends. Germline CDR1 DFQATT, CDR2 SNEGSKA (reference sequence). The CDR3 is 13 residues long. This CDR3 reads CSAYGPVDSPLHF. CDR3 DNA: TGCAGTGCATACGGACCCGTGGATTCACCCCTCCACTTT.

This clonotype was seen more than once but under ten times. The chain combines TRBV9 with TRBJ1-4; D remains ambiguous. V lost 0 bases and J 7 bases, leaving 10 bases between the germline ends. The CDR3 contains 14 residues. Germline CDR1 SGDLS, CDR2 YYNGEE. The CDR3 DNA is TGTGCCAGCAGCGTAGCCAGTATCCCTGAAAAACTGTTTTTT. It translates to CASSVASIPEKLFF.

This clonotype was recorded a few times. This chain joins TRBV2 and TRBJ2-4; possibly TRBD2 for D (6 bases). This CDR3 has 13 residues. V was pared by 11 bases and J by 0 bases, with 11 bases between. Germline V gives CDR1 SNHLY, CDR2 FYNNEI. CDR3 sequence (DNA): TGTGCCGGCTGGGGACTAGCCAAAAACATTCAGTACTTC. Its protein product is CAGWGLAKNIQYF.

This clonotype was recorded a few times. The chain carries TRBV7-8 and TRBJ1-6; 7 bases are shared with TRBD1. Per the germline V gene, CDR1 is SGHVS and CDR2 is FQNEAQ. The V and J ends lost 5 bases and 5 bases, in that order; junction bases with no gene match: 6. The CDR3 consists of 15 residues. The CDR3 sequence is CASSLGTANNSPLHF. The CDR3 bases are TGTGCCAGCAGCCTAGGGACAGCGAATAATTCACCCCTCCACTTT.

This clonotype was seen a few times. The rearrangement links TRBV12-3 or TRBV12-4 to TRBJ2-3; 12 bases fit TRBD2. The CDR3 covers 15 residues. J lost 2 bases, V lost 6 bases, and 3 bases had no gene match. CDR3 sequence reads: CASSRTSGITDTQYF. DNA for the CDR3: TGTGCCAGCAGCAGGACTAGCGGGATCACAGATACGCAGTATTTT.

This clonotype was counted many times. The chain carries TRBV29-1 and TRBJ1-1; TRBD1 aligns across 8 bases. V shed 8 bases, J shed 3 bases, and the junction held 11 bases outside the gene matches. This CDR3 is 14 amino acids long. The germline gives CDR1 SQVTM, CDR2 ANQGSEA. In nucleotides, the CDR3 is TGCAGCTCCCGGGGGGACAGGCTTTACACTGAAGCTTTCTTT. This encodes CSSRGDRLYTEAFF.

The chain carries TRBV5-1 and TRBJ2-4; TRBD1 matches 7 bases. CDR1 SGHRS and CDR2 YFSETQ come from the germline V gene. V gave up 4 bases and J gave up 6 bases; unmatched junction bases: 10. The CDR3 covers 15 residues. The CDR3 DNA is TGCGCCAGCAGCCCCGGACAGGCCGATGGAAACATTCAGTACTTC. Translating it yields CASSPGQADGNIQYF.

This clonotype was seen a handful of times. This rearrangement joins TRBV12-3 or TRBV12-4 to TRBJ2-1; 7 nucleotides agree with TRBD1. V lost 5 bases and J lost 12; bases outside the gene matches: 10. The CDR3 is 13 amino acids. CDR3 loop: CASSIDDRAGQFF. Here the CDR3 DNA reads TGTGCCAGCAGTATAGATGACAGGGCGGGGCAGTTCTTC.

The genes are TRBV20-1 and TRBJ2-2; 12 nucleotides line up with TRBD2. Unmatched junction bases numbered 7, after V lost 0 bases and J lost 5 bases. From germline, CDR1 is DFQATT and CDR2 SNEGSKA (reference sequence). This CDR3 comprises 17 residues. CDR3 nucleotides: TGCAGTGCTAGAGATCGACTAGCGGGAGTTCTAACCGGGGAGCTGTTTTTT. It yields the protein CSARDRLAGVLTGELFF.

The CDR3 bases are TGCGCCAGCAGCTTGGGACAGGGGCCGTTTTCCCATGAGCAGTTCTTC. Its translation is CASSLGQGPFSHEQFF. This chain connects TRBV5-1 to TRBJ2-1; 8 bases fit TRBD1. CDR1 is SGHRS and CDR2 is YFSETQ in the germline V gene. This CDR3 has 16 amino acids. Trimming cost V 0 bases and J 8 bases; bases outside gene matches: 10.

This clonotype was counted between two and nine times. CDR3 in DNA: TGCGCCAGCAGCTTACCCGGGACTAGCGGGTCTTCCACAGATACGCAGTATTTT. This gives the protein CASSLPGTSGSSTDTQYF. The chain combines TRBV5-1 with TRBJ2-3; 12 nucleotides align to TRBD2. V lost 2 bases and J lost 2; bases outside the gene matches: 9. CDR3 size: 18 residues. CDR1 SGHRS and CDR2 YFSETQ come from the germline V gene.

This chain joins TRBV10-3 and TRBJ1-1; 11 bases match TRBD1. The CDR3 spans 14 residues. V lost 10 bases to trimming and J lost 3 bases; unmatched junction nucleotides: 7. The germline V gene has CDR1 ENHRY and CDR2 SYGVKD. As DNA, the CDR3 is TGTGCCACCTCCGGGACAGGGGGGGACACTGAAGCTTTCTTT. Protein sequence: CATSGTGGDTEAFF.

The V call is TRBV4-1, the J call TRBJ2-7; D gene unclear. Germline-derived CDR1 and CDR2 are MGHRA and YSYEKL. The CDR3 has 14 amino acids. Deletions cut 0 bases from V and 5 bases from J, with 11 bases between. The CDR3 DNA reads TGCGCCAGCAGCCAAGAAGGTCTTAGCCACGAGCAGTACTTC. It translates to CASSQEGLSHEQYF.

This chain uses TRBV4-1 with TRBJ2-1; D is ambiguous. Germline V gene lookup returns CDR1 MGHRA and CDR2 YSYEKL. The length of the CDR3 is 17 residues. V was trimmed by 2 bases and J by 0 bases, leaving 14 bases between them. In DNA, the CDR3 is TGCGCCAGCAGCCAACGGTTCTTGCGTAGCTCCTACAATGAGCAGTTCTTC. Translated, it gives CASSQRFLRSSYNEQFF.

This chain connects TRBV7-9 to TRBJ2-3; D gene uncertain. The CDR3 covers 12 residues. CDR1 is SEHNR and CDR2 is FQNEAQ in the germline V gene (reference sequence). V was trimmed by 0 bases and J by 7 bases, leaving 5 bases between them. CDR3 protein: CASSLAENTQYF. DNA for the CDR3: TGTGCCAGCAGCTTAGCTGAGAATACGCAGTATTTT.

The chain carries TRBV29-1 and TRBJ2-3; TRBD1 might be the D (5 bases). CDR1 and CDR2 from the germline V gene are SQVTM and ANQGSEA. V shed 7 bases and J shed 2 bases, with 19 bases lying between them. The CDR3 is made up of 15 amino acids. DNA of the CDR3: TGCAGCGCCCCTAGGGGTACCTCTTACACAGATACGCAGTATTTT. This sequence encodes CSAPRGTSYTDTQYF.

V is TRBV24-1 and J is TRBJ1-2; D perhaps matches TRBD1 (6 bases). Germline loops: CDR1 KGHDR, CDR2 SFDVKD. This CDR3 is 14 amino acids long. Trimming pared 2 bases from V and 5 bases from J, leaving 11 bases between. The DNA of the CDR3 is TGTGCCACCAGTGATTCCCGGACAGTATATGGCTACACCTTC. Translation: CATSDSRTVYGYTF.

The chain couples TRBV10-3 to TRBJ2-1, with a tentative D call TRBD1 (5 bases). The V and J ends lost 5 bases and 0 bases respectively, with 26 bases between them. This CDR3 contains 20 residues. CDR1 and CDR2 (germline): ENHRY, SYGVKD. The CDR3 reads CAISNQDTRVGSSSYNEQFF. In DNA, the CDR3 is TGTGCCATCAGTAACCAGGACACAAGGGTGGGGTCAAGCTCCTACAATGAGCAGTTCTTC.

This chain links TRBV11-3 with TRBJ2-1; TRBD1 matches 8 bases. The CDR3 has 17 residues. Trimming at V came to 5 bases and at J to 0 bases, leaving 9 bases not matched to a gene. In germline, CDR1 is SGHNT, CDR2 YENEEA. The CDR3 protein is CASSPHTGTGSYNEQFF. CDR3 bases: TGTGCCAGCAGCCCTCATACCGGGACAGGCTCCTACAATGAGCAGTTCTTC.

J is TRBJ1-4 and V is TRBV12-3 or TRBV12-4; D gene uncertain. Trimming removed 3 bases from V and 3 bases from J, with 8 bases in between. The CDR3 is 14 amino acids. Here the CDR3 reads CASSFDGPNEKLFF. The CDR3 DNA is TGTGCCAGCAGTTTTGATGGACCTAATGAAAAACTGTTTTTT.

The chain recombines TRBV5-1 with TRBJ2-1, with TRBD2 identical over 11 bases. Germline-derived CDR1 and CDR2 are SGHRS and YFSETQ. The V gene end was trimmed by 0 bases and the J gene end by 7 bases; junction bases not matched to a gene: 3. The CDR3 covers 15 residues. The CDR3 DNA follows: TGCGCCAGCAGCTTGGTACTAGCGGGAGAAAATGAGCAGTTCTTC. Amino acids: CASSLVLAGENEQFF.

The V and J genes are TRBV14 and TRBJ1-2; D perhaps matches TRBD1 (6 bases). In germline, CDR1 is SGHDN, CDR2 FVKESK. The CDR3 length is 17 residues. V gave up 3 bases and J gave up 0 bases, with 17 bases separating them. CDR3 sequence (DNA): TGTGCCAGCAGCCATTTCACCGACAGGCCTCCTAACTATGGCTACACCTTC. This codes for CASSHFTDRPPNYGYTF.